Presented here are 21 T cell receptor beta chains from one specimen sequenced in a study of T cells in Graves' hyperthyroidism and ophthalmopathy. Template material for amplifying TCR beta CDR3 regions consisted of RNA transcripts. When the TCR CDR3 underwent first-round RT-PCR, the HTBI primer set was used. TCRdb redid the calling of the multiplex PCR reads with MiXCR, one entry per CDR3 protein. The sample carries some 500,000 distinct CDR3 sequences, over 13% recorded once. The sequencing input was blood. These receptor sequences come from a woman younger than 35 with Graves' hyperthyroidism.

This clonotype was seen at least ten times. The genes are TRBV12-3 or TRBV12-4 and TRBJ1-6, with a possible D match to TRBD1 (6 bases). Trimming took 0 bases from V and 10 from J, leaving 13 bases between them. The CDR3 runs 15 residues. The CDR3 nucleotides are TGTGCCAGCAGTTTAGCTAAACAGGGTGACTCACCCCTCCACTTT. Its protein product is CASSLAKQGDSPLHF.

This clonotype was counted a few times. The DNA of the CDR3 is TGCGCCAGCAGCTTCCGGGCCCAGACTAGCGGGAGGGAAGAGACCCAGTACTTC. Protein sequence: CASSFRAQTSGREETQYF. V is TRBV5-1 and J is TRBJ2-5, with 14 positions matching TRBD2. The CDR3 loop spans 18 amino acids. The V gene end was trimmed by 2 bases and the J gene end by 3 bases; junction bases not matched to a gene: 9. The V gene's germline CDR1 is SGHRS and CDR2 YFSETQ.

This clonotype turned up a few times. The CDR3 DNA follows: TGTGCCAGCAGCTTAGCGGGAAAATCTGGGGCCAACGTCCTGACTTTC. It is translated as CASSLAGKSGANVLTF. This chain joins TRBV7-9 and TRBJ2-6; D remains unclear. The V end lost 0 bases, the J end lost 1 base, and 7 bases lay between the germline ends. The CDR3 extends over 16 amino acids. CDR1 is SEHNR, CDR2 FQNEAQ, per germline (reference sequence).

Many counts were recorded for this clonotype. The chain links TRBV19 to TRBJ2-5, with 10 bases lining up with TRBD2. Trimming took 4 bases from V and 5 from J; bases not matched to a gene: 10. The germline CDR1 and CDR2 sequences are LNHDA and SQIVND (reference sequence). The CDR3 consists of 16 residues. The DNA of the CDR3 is TGTGCCAGTAGTACCCAGCTAGCGGGAGTTTGGGAGACCCAGTACTTC. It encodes CASSTQLAGVWETQYF.

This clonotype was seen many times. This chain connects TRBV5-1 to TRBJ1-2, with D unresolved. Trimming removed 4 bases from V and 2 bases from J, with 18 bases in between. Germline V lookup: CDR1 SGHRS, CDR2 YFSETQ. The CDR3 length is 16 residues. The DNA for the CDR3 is TGCGCCAGCAGCGGCGGATTCGGAGCAGCCAACTATGGCTACACCTTC. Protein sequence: CASSGGFGAANYGYTF.

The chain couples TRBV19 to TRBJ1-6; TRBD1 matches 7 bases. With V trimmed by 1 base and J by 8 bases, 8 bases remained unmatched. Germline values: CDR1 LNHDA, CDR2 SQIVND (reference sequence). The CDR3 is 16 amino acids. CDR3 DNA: TGTGCCAGTAGTATAGTGGAAGGGGGCCCGGATTCACCCCTCCACTTT. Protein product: CASSIVEGGPDSPLHF.

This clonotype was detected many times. CDR3 DNA sequence: TGTGCCAGCACGGGACTAGCGGGTTTCAATGAGCAGTTCTTC. It yields the protein CASTGLAGFNEQFF. V is TRBV2 and J is TRBJ2-1; 12 bases map to TRBD2. Per germline, CDR1 SNHLY and CDR2 FYNNEI. CDR3 length: 14 amino acids. The J segment lost 6 bases and the V segment lost 7 bases, leaving 4 bases of the junction unmatched.

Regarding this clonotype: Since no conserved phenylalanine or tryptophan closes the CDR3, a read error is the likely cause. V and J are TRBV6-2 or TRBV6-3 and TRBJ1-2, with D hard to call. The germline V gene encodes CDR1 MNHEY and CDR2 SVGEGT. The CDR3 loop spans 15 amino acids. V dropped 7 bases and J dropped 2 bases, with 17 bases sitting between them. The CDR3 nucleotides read TGTGCCAGCACCAAATCCCAACGAGGGAACTATGGCTACACCCTC. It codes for CASTKSQRGNYGYTL.

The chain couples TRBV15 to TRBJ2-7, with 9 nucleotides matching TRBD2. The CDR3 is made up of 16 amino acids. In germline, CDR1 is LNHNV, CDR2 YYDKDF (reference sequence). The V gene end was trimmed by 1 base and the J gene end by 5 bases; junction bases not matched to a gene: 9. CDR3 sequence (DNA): TGTGCCACCAGCAGAGCCTCCAGGACTAGCGTACACGAGCAGTACTTC. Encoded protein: CATSRASRTSVHEQYF.

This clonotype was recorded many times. The CDR3 coding sequence is TGCAGTGCTAGTCCGTTGCAGGGGCGAAAACCAAGCACAGATACGCAGTATTTT. It yields the protein CSASPLQGRKPSTDTQYF. The chain combines TRBV20-1 with TRBJ2-3; D is possibly TRBD1 (6 bases). Germline V CDR1 and CDR2: DFQATT, SNEGSKA (reference sequence). The V and J ends lost 3 bases and 0 bases respectively, with 22 bases between them. This CDR3 region has 18 residues.

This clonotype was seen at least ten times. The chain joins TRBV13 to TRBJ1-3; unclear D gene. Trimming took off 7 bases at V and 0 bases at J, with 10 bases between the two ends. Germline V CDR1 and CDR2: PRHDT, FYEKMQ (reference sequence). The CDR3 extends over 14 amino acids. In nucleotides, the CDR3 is TGTGCCAGCACCCGGACGTTCTCTGGAAACACCATATATTTT. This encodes CASTRTFSGNTIYF.

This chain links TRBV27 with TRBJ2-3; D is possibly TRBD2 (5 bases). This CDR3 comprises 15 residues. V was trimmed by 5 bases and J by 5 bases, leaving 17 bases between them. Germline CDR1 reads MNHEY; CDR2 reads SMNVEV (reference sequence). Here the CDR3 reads CASSPRAALGDTQYF. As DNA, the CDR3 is TGTGCCAGCAGTCCACGAGCGGCTCTAGGAGATACGCAGTATTTT.

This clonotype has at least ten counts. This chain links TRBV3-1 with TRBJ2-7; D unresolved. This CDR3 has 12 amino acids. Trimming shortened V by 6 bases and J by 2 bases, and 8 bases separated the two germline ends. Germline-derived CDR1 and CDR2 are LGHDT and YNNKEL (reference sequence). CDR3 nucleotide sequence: TGTGCCAGCAGGAGCGATACCTACGAGCAGTACTTC. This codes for CASRSDTYEQYF.

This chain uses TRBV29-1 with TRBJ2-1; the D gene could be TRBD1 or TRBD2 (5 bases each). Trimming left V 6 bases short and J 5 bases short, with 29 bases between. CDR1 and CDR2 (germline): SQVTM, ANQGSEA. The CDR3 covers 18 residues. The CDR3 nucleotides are TGCAGCGTCGCCTCAACACTATTCCGGGACGTAGGTCACAATGAGCAGTTCTTC. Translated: CSVASTLFRDVGHNEQFF.

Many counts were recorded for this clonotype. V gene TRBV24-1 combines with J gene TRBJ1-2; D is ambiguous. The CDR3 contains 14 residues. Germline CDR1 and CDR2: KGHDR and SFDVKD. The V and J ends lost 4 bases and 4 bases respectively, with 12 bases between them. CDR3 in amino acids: CATSEEDRSYGYTF. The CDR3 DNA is TGTGCCACCAGTGAAGAGGACCGCTCCTATGGCTACACCTTC.

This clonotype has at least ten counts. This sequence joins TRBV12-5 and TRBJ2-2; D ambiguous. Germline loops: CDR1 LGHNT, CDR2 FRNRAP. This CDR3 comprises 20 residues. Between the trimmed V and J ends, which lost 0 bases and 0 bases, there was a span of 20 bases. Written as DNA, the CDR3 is TGTGCTAGTGGTTTGGTATTCGAGAACTTCGAGCGCACGAACACCGGGGAGCTGTTTTTT. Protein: CASGLVFENFERTNTGELFF.

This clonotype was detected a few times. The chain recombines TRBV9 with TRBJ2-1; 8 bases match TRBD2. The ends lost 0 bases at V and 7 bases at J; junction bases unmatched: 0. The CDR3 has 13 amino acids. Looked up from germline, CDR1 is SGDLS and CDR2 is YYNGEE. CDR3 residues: CASSVAGGNEQFF. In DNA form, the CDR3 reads TGTGCCAGCAGCGTAGCGGGGGGGAATGAGCAGTTCTTC.

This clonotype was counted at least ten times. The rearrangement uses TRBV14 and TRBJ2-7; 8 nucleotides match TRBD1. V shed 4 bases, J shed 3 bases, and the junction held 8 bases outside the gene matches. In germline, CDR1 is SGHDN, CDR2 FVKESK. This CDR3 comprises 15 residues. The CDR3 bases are TGTGCCAGCAGCCGGTGGGGCGGACAGGGCTACGAGCAGTACTTC. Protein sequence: CASSRWGGQGYEQYF. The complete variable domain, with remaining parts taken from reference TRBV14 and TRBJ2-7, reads EAGVTQFPSHSVIEKGQTVTLRCDPISGHDNLYWYRRVMGKEIKFLLHFVKESKQDESGMPNNRFLAERTGGTYSTLKVQPAELEDSGVYFCASSRWGGQGYEQYFGPGTRLTVT.

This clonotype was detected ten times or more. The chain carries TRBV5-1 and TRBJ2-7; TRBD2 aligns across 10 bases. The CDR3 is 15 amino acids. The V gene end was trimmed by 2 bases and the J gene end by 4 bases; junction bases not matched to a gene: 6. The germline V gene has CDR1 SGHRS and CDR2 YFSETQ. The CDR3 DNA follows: TGCGCCAGCAGCTTACTAGCGGGAAGGGGGTACGAGCAGTACTTC. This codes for CASSLLAGRGYEQYF.

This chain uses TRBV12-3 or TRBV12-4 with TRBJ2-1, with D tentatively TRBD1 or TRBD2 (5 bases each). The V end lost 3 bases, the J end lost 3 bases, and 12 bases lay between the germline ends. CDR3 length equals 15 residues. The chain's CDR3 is CASSFPGTNYNEQFF. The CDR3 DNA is TGTGCCAGCAGTTTCCCCGGGACCAACTACAATGAGCAGTTCTTC.

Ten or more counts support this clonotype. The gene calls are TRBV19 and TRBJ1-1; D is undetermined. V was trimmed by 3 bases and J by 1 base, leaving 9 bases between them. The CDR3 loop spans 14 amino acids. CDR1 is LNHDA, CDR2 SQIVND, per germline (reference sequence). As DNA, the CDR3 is TGTGCCAGTAGTATGGTAAACCAGAACACTGAAGCTTTCTTT. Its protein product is CASSMVNQNTEAFF.